This section outlines one TCR beta chain sequence together with its context. It has no known antigen specificity. The sample holds no much larger clone one base away, and base qualities are not on file. Participants in the prospective study were aged about 18 to 95 years, lived in 20 to 25 United States geographic areas, and enrolled through a virtual design. Cohort assignment in the prospective study relied on participant-reported clinical history from a screening survey and a study questionnaire. Exposed participants had been in contact with someone with a PCR-confirmed or clinician-diagnosed COVID-19 case within 2 weeks of study entry. In the prospective study, mobile phlebotomists collected whole blood, serum and a nasopharyngeal or oropharyngeal swab from each participant. Prospective study participants could optionally give additional blood draws and questionnaires over a roughly 2-month period. Blood samples from the prospective study were shipped frozen or at room temperature prior to DNA extraction.

TCRbeta CDR3 regions were amplified from genomic DNA by means of the immunoSEQ Assay, a bias-controlled multiplex PCR. The paper's data handling went like this. The number of nucleated cells in each sample was estimated from the amplification of reference gene primers within the assay. To quantify the absolute abundance of each unique TCRbeta CDR3 rearrangement, sequence reads were collapsed and filtered. For each sample, productive Simpson clonality was calculated as the square root of Simpson's diversity index across productive rearrangements. Here the immuneACCESS table is served through TCRdb, limited to in-frame sequences with V and J called. Missing clones are a known gap in these copies; in checked studies unresolved V genes cover under half, and the rest lacks a known reason. V, J and clone size are those of that table, while D and trimming were read from the DNA. The table for this sample lists some 320,000 clones; 85% to 95% of them were counted only once. The ten largest make up about 4.2% of the sample.

The data stem from a study of blood T cell repertoires in COVID-19 (TCRdb year 2020). The study in broad terms: Samples from collaborators originated in the United States, Italy and Spain and spanned both the acute and convalescent phases of COVID-19. The prospective study material was composed of cDNA or gDNA derived from T cells, B-cell-depleted T cells, or PBMCs. Deeply sampled blood TCRbeta repertoires from subjects exposed to, actively infected with, or recovered from COVID-19 were included in the dataset. The repertoires were released in a freely available public database meant as a resource for research on the immune response to SARS-CoV-2. Samples were obtained from the ongoing ImmuneRACE study (first 160 participants) and from about 1,300 subjects provided by 6 global collaborators. A de-identified subject ID, COVID-19 status, age in years and sex were almost always included in the sample metadata. Where HLA class I and class II types were available, the types were taken from metadata supplied by the sample provider, not from assay-based typing. Study-wide conclusions, independent of this receptor: The amount of clinical and demographic metadata varied by source and participant and was provided uncurated.

Here V drops 7 bases and J drops 4 bases, and the junction holds 6 bases not matched to any gene. The CDR3, from cysteine to phenylalanine, totals 13 residues. Of the read, only the CDR3 DNA is kept; its 39 bases are in frame from base 1. The sequence joins TRBV12-3 or TRBV12-4 to TRBJ2-7, with 8 bases in between that match TRBD2. What was sequenced was PBMCs or T cells enriched from blood (not recorded which). This TCR was sampled from a woman in her 30s who had been exposed to COVID-19. CDR3 sequence: CASTNSGAYEQYF. The bases read TGTGCCAGCACCAATAGCGGGGCGTACGAGCAGTACTTC.